Shown below are 23 T cell receptor beta chains from a single sample sequenced in a study of blood T cell repertoires in COVID-19. Sequencing used immunoSEQ multiplex PCR; TCRdb keeps in-frame clones, though not all of them. This table has 300,000 to 450,000 clones, 87% appearing once. The sequencing input was peripheral blood. The receptor source for this set is a woman in her thirties with COVID-19, enrolled during active disease.

V and J are TRBV6-2 or TRBV6-3 and TRBJ1-2, with no clear D. CDR3 length equals 12 residues. Germline V gives CDR1 MNHEY, CDR2 SVGEGT. V was pared by 4 bases and J by 9 bases, with 12 bases between. The CDR3 spells CASSSSRQRYTF. DNA for the CDR3: TGTGCCAGCAGTTCATCTCGACAACGCTACACCTTC.

This sequence joins TRBV5-1 and TRBJ2-2; 9 bases are shared with TRBD2. There are 16 residues in the CDR3. Trimming took 2 bases from V and 4 from J; bases not matched to a gene: 6. Germline lookup yields CDR1 SGHRS and CDR2 YFSETQ. Here the CDR3 DNA reads TGCGCCAGCAGCTTCTCCCTAGCGGGAAGCACCGGGGAGCTGTTTTTT. Amino acid sequence: CASSFSLAGSTGELFF.

The rearrangement joins TRBV7-8 to TRBJ2-3, with a tentative D call TRBD2 (5 bases). The CDR3 consists of 16 residues. In germline, CDR1 is SGHVS, CDR2 FQNEAQ. The ends were cut back, 1 base at V and 2 bases at J, with 13 bases in the middle. CDR3 sequence reads: CASSLVPGSNTDTQYF. The CDR3 coding sequence is TGTGCCAGCAGCTTAGTTCCGGGATCCAACACAGATACGCAGTATTTT.

This chain uses TRBV2 with TRBJ2-3; D possibly corresponds to TRBD1 (6 bases). Germline lookup yields CDR1 SNHLY and CDR2 FYNNEI. V lost 3 bases, J lost 1 base, and 11 bases lay in between. The CDR3 covers 15 residues. CDR3 amino acids: CASSEDRLGTDTQYF. The CDR3 bases are TGTGCCAGCAGTGAGGACAGACTGGGCACAGATACGCAGTATTTT.

The chain is built from TRBV9 and TRBJ2-4; 11 bases line up with TRBD1. Trimming took 4 bases from V and 7 from J; bases not matched to a gene: 7. This CDR3 has 15 amino acids. Germline-derived CDR1 and CDR2 are SGDLS and YYNGEE. As DNA, the CDR3 is TGTGCCAGCAGCCCTAGGGGGACAGGGGGGAACATTCAGTACTTC. This gives the protein CASSPRGTGGNIQYF.

This rearrangement joins TRBV7-3 to TRBJ2-5; 12 bases fit TRBD2. Germline values: CDR1 SGHTA, CDR2 FQGTGA. Losses at the gene ends were 3 bases for V and 4 bases for J; bases not matched to a gene: 3. The CDR3 totals 15 residues. The CDR3 loop reads CASSFLAGGRETQYF. The CDR3 DNA sequence: TGTGCCAGCAGCTTCCTAGCGGGAGGGCGAGAGACCCAGTACTTC.

The J gene is TRBJ1-1, the V gene TRBV7-8; 7 bases are a match to TRBD1. There are 15 residues in the CDR3. Per the germline V gene, CDR1 is SGHVS and CDR2 is FQNEAQ. The V and J ends lost 2 bases and 5 bases, in that order; junction bases with no gene match: 8. In DNA, the CDR3 is TGTGCCAGCAGCTTAACCGGGACAGTTGTGACTGAAGCTTTCTTT. Protein: CASSLTGTVVTEAFF.

The gene calls are TRBV11-1 and TRBJ2-7; 8 nucleotides agree with TRBD1. CDR3 length: 15 amino acids. CDR1 and CDR2 (germline): SGHAT, FQDESV (reference sequence). V lost 2 bases and J lost 0; bases outside the gene matches: 3. The CDR3 spells CASSLPGQGSYEQYF. The CDR3 DNA sequence: TGTGCCAGCAGCTTACCAGGACAGGGCTCCTACGAGCAGTACTTC.

The rearrangement uses TRBV5-4 and TRBJ1-3; D is ambiguous. Germline values: CDR1 SGHNT, CDR2 YYREEE (reference sequence). Trimming pared 4 bases from V and 1 base from J, leaving 21 bases between. The CDR3 is 18 residues long. DNA for the CDR3: TGTGCCAGCAGCGAAGCAGGATGGGCAGGCAAATCTGGAAACACCATATATTTT. It is translated as CASSEAGWAGKSGNTIYF.

The chain employs TRBV27 and TRBJ2-5, with a tentative D call TRBD2 (7 bases). V dropped 2 bases and J dropped 5 bases, with 12 bases sitting between them. The CDR3 sequence is 14 residues long. The V gene's germline CDR1 is MNHEY and CDR2 SMNVEV (reference sequence). CDR3 nucleotides: TGTGCCAGCAGTTTAGGCGGGGGCATCGAGACCCAGTACTTC. Its protein is CASSLGGGIETQYF.

This chain joins TRBV28 and TRBJ2-7, with 8 nucleotides matching TRBD2. CDR3 length equals 13 residues. Germline CDR1 and CDR2: MDHEN and SYDVKM. V shed 7 bases and J 2 bases; nucleotides not matched to a gene: 4. The CDR3, as DNA: TGTGCCAGCAATTCGGGACTAGCCTACGAGCAGTACTTC. This sequence encodes CASNSGLAYEQYF.

V gene TRBV4-1 combines with J gene TRBJ2-5; D might be TRBD2 (6 bases). Germline CDR1 and CDR2: MGHRA and YSYEKL. The CDR3 spans 14 residues. V was shortened by 5 bases and J by 5 bases, with 15 bases between the two germline ends. CDR3: CASSWQGREETQYF. The DNA of the CDR3 is TGCGCCAGCAGCTGGCAGGGTCGGGAGGAGACCCAGTACTTC.

The chain joins TRBV9 to TRBJ2-7; possible D gene TRBD1, 6 bases. There are 15 residues in the CDR3. V lost 2 bases and J 5 bases, leaving 17 bases between the germline ends. Germline V CDR1 and CDR2: SGDLS, YYNGEE. The CDR3 is CASSVSTGTIHEQYF. CDR3 bases: TGTGCCAGCAGCGTGTCCACCGGGACAATCCACGAGCAGTACTTC. The whole variable domain, filled in from reference TRBV9 and TRBJ2-7, reads DSGVTQTPKHLITATGQRVTLRCSPRSGDLSVYWYQQSLDQGLQFLIQYYNGEERAKGNILERFSAQQFPDLHSELNLSSLELGDSALYFCASSVSTGTIHEQYFGPGTRLTVT.

The J gene is TRBJ2-1, the V gene TRBV30; 9 bases are a match to TRBD1. Germline CDR1 reads GTSNPN; CDR2 reads SVGIG (reference sequence). The CDR3 is 16 residues long. V lost 0 bases and J lost 9; bases outside the gene matches: 12. This chain's CDR3 is CAWSVGTGTGFAEQFF. CDR3 nucleotides: TGTGCCTGGAGTGTAGGGACCGGGACAGGGTTCGCTGAGCAGTTCTTC.

The genes are TRBV28 and TRBJ1-4; 10 nucleotides match TRBD1. Trimming at V came to 5 bases and at J to 7 bases, leaving 7 bases not matched to a gene. The germline V gene has CDR1 MDHEN and CDR2 SYDVKM. The CDR3 is 15 amino acids. As DNA, the CDR3 is TGTGCCAGCAGTCCGTATCGGGACAGGGGTGAAAAACTGTTTTTT. Protein sequence: CASSPYRDRGEKLFF. The variable domain in full, with the rest retrieved from reference TRBV28 and TRBJ1-4, is DVKVTQSSRYLVKRTGEKVFLECVQDMDHENMFWYRQDPGLGLRLIYFSYDVKMKEKGDIPEGYSVSREKKERFSLILESASTNQTSMYLCASSPYRDRGEKLFFGSGTQLSVL.

This chain uses TRBV5-5 with TRBJ2-2; D not resolved. Germline lookup yields CDR1 SGHKS and CDR2 YYEKEE (reference sequence). This CDR3 spans 15 amino acids. Trimming stripped 3 bases from V and 1 base from J, with 10 bases between. This CDR3 is CASSSIFRNTGELFF. Here the CDR3 DNA reads TGTGCCAGCAGCTCCATTTTCAGGAACACCGGGGAGCTGTTTTTT.

The rearrangement uses TRBV5-1 and TRBJ2-6; D not resolved. Trimming pared 0 bases from V and 0 bases from J, leaving 4 bases between. Germline assignment: CDR1 SGHRS and CDR2 YFSETQ. The CDR3 contains 15 residues. CDR3: CASSLGASGANVLTF. CDR3 nucleotide sequence: TGCGCCAGCAGCTTGGGCGCCTCTGGGGCCAACGTCCTGACTTTC.

Concerning this clone: Other DNA sequences in this specimen translate into the identical CDR3. This chain links TRBV29-1 with TRBJ2-7; 7 bases agree with TRBD1. Trimming removed 7 bases from V and 0 bases from J; junction bases left unmatched: 3. The CDR3 has 12 amino acids. CDR1 is SQVTM, CDR2 ANQGSEA, per germline. The CDR3 sequence: CSARDSSYEQYF. DNA of the CDR3: TGCAGCGCCCGGGACAGCTCCTACGAGCAGTACTTC.

The sample holds a few counts of this clone. The chain recombines TRBV9 with TRBJ2-2; 7 nucleotides line up with TRBD1. Germline loops: CDR1 SGDLS, CDR2 YYNGEE. V shed 2 bases and J 7 bases; nucleotides not matched to a gene: 5. This CDR3 region has 14 residues. This CDR3 is CASSVDRDLGELFF. CDR3 nucleotide sequence: TGTGCCAGCAGCGTCGACAGGGATCTCGGGGAGCTGTTTTTT.

V gene TRBV6-2 or TRBV6-3 combines with J gene TRBJ1-3; perhaps TRBD1 as D (6 bases). Germline loops: CDR1 MNHEY, CDR2 SVGEGT. The CDR3 runs 19 residues. The V gene lost 5 bases and the J gene lost 9 bases, with 32 bases spanning the gap. CDR3 DNA sequence: TGTGCCAGCAGTGCTGTCCCGCCGGGACATCAAAGTTCCTGGGTCACCATATATTTT. Its protein is CASSAVPPGHQSSWVTIYF.

The gene calls are TRBV7-2 and TRBJ2-7; possible D gene TRBD1, 7 bases. The CDR3 has 15 residues. Germline CDR1 and CDR2: SGHTA and FQGNSA. V dropped 5 bases and J dropped 5 bases, with 19 bases sitting between them. CDR3 nucleotide sequence: TGTGCCAGCAGCCCCCGCGGAGGCAGGGGGGACGAGCAGTACTTC. Translated: CASSPRGGRGDEQYF.

The CDR3 DNA follows: TGTGCCAGTAGTCAGGGACTAGCGACCGCCGGGGAGCTGTTTTTT. Amino acid sequence: CASSQGLATAGELFF. The gene calls are TRBV19 and TRBJ2-2; 10 nucleotides align to TRBD2. Germline CDR1 reads LNHDA; CDR2 reads SQIVND (reference sequence). The CDR3 spans 15 residues. The trim removed 5 bases at V and 6 bases at J, leaving 6 bases unmatched.

In this sample, this clone turned up once. The V and J genes are TRBV4-1 and TRBJ1-1; D unclear. In germline, CDR1 is MGHRA, CDR2 YSYEKL. This CDR3 is built from 12 residues. Trimming removed 3 bases from V and 0 bases from J, with 2 bases in between. The CDR3 bases are TGCGCCAGCAGCCATATGAACACTGAAGCTTTCTTT. Protein product: CASSHMNTEAFF.